This T cell receptor (beta chain) originates from a study of blood T cell repertoires in COVID-19. Study-level information: From the United States, Italy and Spain came samples of acute and convalescent COVID-19. The analysed material was cDNA or gDNA that came from T cells, B-cell-depleted T cells, or PBMCs.

CDR1 is LGHNA and CDR2 is YSLEER in the germline V gene. V gave up 1 base and J gave up 2 bases, with 13 bases separating them. This CDR3 is 16 amino acids long. In the original analysis: Nucleated cell counts were estimated from reference gene primer amplification. Assay: immunoSEQ multiplex PCR; the TCRdb copy retains only in-frame clones and omits some. V, J and clone size derive from that table, while D and trimming were established from the DNA sequence. The sample lists about 140,000 clones; around nine tenths were seen once. The V and J genes are TRBV4-3 and TRBJ2-3; D remains unclear. The source material was peripheral blood. This sequence was found in a woman aged 40 to 50 with acute or convalescent COVID-19. DNA of the CDR3: TGCGCCAGCAGCCAAGTTTACAGCTCCTACACAGATACGCAGTATTTT. Protein sequence: CASSQVYSSYTDTQYF.